Described below is a single T cell receptor (beta chain) sequence and its context. What it binds is not known. The sample belongs to a study of shared clonotypes between healthy human individuals. Study-level points and caveats: At large depth, rarefaction still showed sorted-subset sequencing to be incomplete. The authors expected sequencing depth to affect clonotype sharing among donors. Four donors shared approximately 5% of their naive CD4 clonotypes.

To make CD8 memory, CD45RO+ cells were put together with CCR7-negative CD45RA+ TemRA cells. Trimming took 3 bases from V and 5 from J; bases not matched to a gene: 9. The CDR3 is made up of 15 amino acids. Per the germline V gene, CDR1 is KGHSH and CDR2 is LQKENI. This table comes from immunoSEQ multiplex PCR, and its TCRdb copy is limited to in-frame clones, with some not included. The data contain roughly 410,000 clones, around 96% of them singletons. This clonotype was sampled from a man aged 25 to 40 in good health. The gene calls are TRBV18 and TRBJ1-2; TRBD1 aligns across 7 bases. Sequenced input: memory CD8+ T cells sorted from blood. The subset is: CD45RO+ cells pooled with CCR7-negative TemRA cells. The CDR3 region has the DNA TGTGCCAGCTCACCCATTCAGGGGGAACTTTATGGCTACACCTTC. Translation: CASSPIQGELYGYTF.